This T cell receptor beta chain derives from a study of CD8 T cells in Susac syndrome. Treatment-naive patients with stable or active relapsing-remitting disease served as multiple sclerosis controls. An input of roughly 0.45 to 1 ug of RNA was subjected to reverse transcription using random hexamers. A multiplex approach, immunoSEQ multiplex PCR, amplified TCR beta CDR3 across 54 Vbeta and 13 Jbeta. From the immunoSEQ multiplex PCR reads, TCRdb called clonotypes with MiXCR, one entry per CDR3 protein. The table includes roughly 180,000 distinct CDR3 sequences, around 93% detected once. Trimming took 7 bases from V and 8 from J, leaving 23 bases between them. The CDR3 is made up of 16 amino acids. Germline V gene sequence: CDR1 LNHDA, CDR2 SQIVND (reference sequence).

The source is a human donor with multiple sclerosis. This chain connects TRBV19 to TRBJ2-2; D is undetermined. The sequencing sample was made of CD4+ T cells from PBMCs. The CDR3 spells CASNHQADGRSGELFF. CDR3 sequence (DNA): TGTGCCAGTAACCACCAAGCCGATGGGCGGTCGGGGGAGCTGTTTTTT.